This T cell receptor (beta chain) was sequenced during a study of shared clonotypes between healthy human individuals. About the research overall: Three men and a couple of women, aged 18 to 49, were donors. General study results and limits: Generation probability values for non-shared clonotypes were lower than those for clonotypes shared by all four donors.

Naive CD8 populations comprised CD45RO-negative cells positively selected for CCR7, excluding terminally differentiated effector memory CD45RA+ cells. Donors were healthy HIV-negative adults without recently reported acute infections or vaccinations. Notes on this clone: The target antigen is unknown.

V was cut by 2 bases and J by 4 bases, with 8 bases left in between. CDR1 is SNHLY and CDR2 is FYNNEI in the germline V gene. The CDR3 covers 13 residues. Repertoires were generated with immunoSEQ multiplex PCR, while TCRdb's copy carries only in-frame clones and drops some. The sample holds about 2 million clones, approximately 94% seen once. The chain combines TRBV2 with TRBJ2-5; the D is unclear. The sequence came from a man in his late teens or twenties in good health. The source material was naive CD8+ T cells sorted from blood. The CDR3 bases are TGTGCCAGCAGTGAACAAACAGCAGAGACCCAGTACTTC. Protein: CASSEQTAETQYF. Full variable domain (rest looked up from reference TRBV2 and TRBJ2-5): EPEVTQTPSHQVTQMGQEVILRCVPISNHLYFYWYRQILGQKVEFLVSFYNNEISEKSEIFDDQFSVERPDGSNFTLKIRSTKLEDSAMYFCASSEQTAETQYFGPGTRLLVL.